This T cell receptor (beta chain) was recorded in a study of control samples from healthy donors and cancer patients. V lost 1 base to trimming and J lost 3 bases, with 7 bases between them. This CDR3 is 15 amino acids long. Per germline, CDR1 KGHSH and CDR2 LQKENI. Sequencing used immunoSEQ multiplex PCR; TCRdb keeps in-frame clones, though not all of them. Of fewer than 70,000 clones listed, roughly 87% are singletons. The TCR was taken from a man between 60 and 75 years old with head and neck cancer. The chain links TRBV18 to TRBJ2-6; perhaps TRBD1 as D (6 bases). Material for sequencing was PBMCs. CDR3 in DNA: TGTGCCAGCTCACCACGGACAGATGGGGCCAACGTCCTGACTTTC. Its protein is CASSPRTDGANVLTF.